This section outlines one TCR beta chain sequence together with its context. The data derive from a study of blood T cell repertoires in COVID-19. Study-wide background: The origin of the acute and convalescent COVID-19 samples was the United States, Italy and Spain.

Assay used: immunoSEQ multiplex PCR; TCRdb lists only in-frame clones, some missing. The profile shows under 45,000 clones, more than 75% of them singletons. Germline lookup yields CDR1 MNHEY and CDR2 SVGEGT. This CDR3 is built from 17 residues. V was pared by 0 bases and J by 3 bases, with 6 bases of the junction left unmatched. This receptor was taken from a man older than 75 with active COVID-19. V gene TRBV6-2 or TRBV6-3 combines with J gene TRBJ2-1, with TRBD2 matching over 9 bases. Sequences were obtained from peripheral blood. CDR3 sequence reads: CASSYSEASGVYNEQFF. CDR3 coding DNA: TGTGCCAGCAGTTACTCGGAAGCTAGCGGGGTCTACAATGAGCAGTTCTTC.